This TCR beta chain originates from a study of cytomegalovirus exposure and HLA in healthy donors. Primers: 60 Vbeta forward and 13 Jbeta reverse. Method: immunoSEQ multiplex PCR; TCRdb's copy keeps in-frame clones and lacks some. The sample consists of about 130,000 clones, about two thirds of them appearing once. The length of the CDR3 is 12 residues. Trimming stripped 1 base from V and 5 bases from J, with 2 bases between. Per the germline V gene, CDR1 is LGHNA and CDR2 is YNFKEQ. The sample consisted of PBMCs. The TCR comes from a man younger than 40 in good health and CMV-seronegative. The gene calls are TRBV4-2 and TRBJ2-2; D gene uncertain. The CDR3 DNA sequence: TGTGCCAGCAGCCAAGCTACCGGGGAGCTGTTTTTT. Its protein is CASSQATGELFF.